Detailed here is one TCR beta chain. The data stem from a study of blood T cell repertoires in COVID-19. Profiling relied on immunoSEQ multiplex PCR, and the TCRdb table lists in-frame clones only, not all of them. The sample holds about 58,000 clones, approximately 87% seen once. The CDR3 consists of 13 residues. Germline V lookup: CDR1 MNHEY, CDR2 SMNVEV (reference sequence). Trimming cost V 0 bases and J 4 bases, with 7 bases left between them. Sequenced: peripheral blood. This clonotype was sampled from a man aged 35 to 55 with active COVID-19. The chain uses TRBV27 and TRBJ2-7; a possible D gene is TRBD1 (5 bases). CDR3 residues: CASSLSDRYEQYF. CDR3 sequence (DNA): TGTGCCAGCAGTTTATCCGACAGATACGAGCAGTACTTC.